A single sample gave rise to the 3 T cell receptor beta chains below, sequenced in a study of T cell repertoires in cytomegalovirus infection. From the reads, TCRdb called clonotypes with MiXCR, one entry per CDR3 protein. The data hold roughly 500,000 distinct CDR3 sequences, with 40% to 50% observed a single time. Antigen specificity for these receptors is unknown. The sample was cultured PBMCs, taken from culture after CMV antigen stimulation. All receptors come from a human donor in good health (CMV status not recorded). Some clones in this sample may be carry-over from other donors' samples.

This clonotype was counted ten times or more. The chain is built from TRBV12-3 or TRBV12-4 and TRBJ2-3, with 7 nucleotides matching TRBD1. V shed 6 bases, J shed 1 base, and the junction held 4 bases outside the gene matches. This CDR3 has 14 residues. CDR3 coding DNA: TGTGCCAGCAGAAGGGACAGTGGCACAGATACGCAGTATTTT. This gives the protein CASRRDSGTDTQYF.

The chain employs TRBV20-1 and TRBJ1-2; D gene unclear. The CDR3 runs to 12 residues. The V end lost 3 bases, the J end lost 4 bases, and 9 bases lay between the germline ends. Germline CDR1 and CDR2: DFQATT and SNEGSKA (reference sequence). This CDR3 reads CSASRSLYGYTF. For the CDR3, the DNA is TGCAGTGCTAGTCGCAGCCTCTATGGCTACACCTTC.

This clonotype was detected only once. This chain connects TRBV11-3 to TRBJ2-5, with D maybe TRBD1 (5 bases). The CDR3 sequence is 16 residues long. Trimming took 1 base from V and 1 from J, leaving 13 bases between them. Germline V lookup: CDR1 SGHNT, CDR2 YENEEA. CDR3 in amino acids: CASSLGPGKAQETQYF. In nucleotides, the CDR3 is TGTGCCAGCAGCTTAGGTCCAGGGAAGGCCCAAGAGACCCAGTACTTC.